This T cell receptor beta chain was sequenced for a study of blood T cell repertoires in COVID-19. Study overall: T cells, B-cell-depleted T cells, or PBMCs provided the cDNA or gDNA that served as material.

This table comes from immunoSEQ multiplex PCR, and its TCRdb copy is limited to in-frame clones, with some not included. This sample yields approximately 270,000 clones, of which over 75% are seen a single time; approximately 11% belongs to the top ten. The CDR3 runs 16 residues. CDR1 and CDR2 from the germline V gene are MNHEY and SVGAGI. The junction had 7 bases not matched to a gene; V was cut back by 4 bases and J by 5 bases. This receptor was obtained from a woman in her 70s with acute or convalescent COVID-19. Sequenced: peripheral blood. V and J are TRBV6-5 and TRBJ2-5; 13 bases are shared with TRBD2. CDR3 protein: CASSSRLAGGRETQYF. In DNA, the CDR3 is TGTGCCAGCAGTTCGAGACTAGCGGGGGGCCGGGAGACCCAGTACTTC.